This T cell receptor beta chain originates from a study of beta chain features in type 1 diabetes. Study-wide findings and caveats: The study found that naive, central memory and Treg TCRB repertoires appeared more similar in patients than in healthy donors. Researchers report that Type 1 diabetes patients had moderately but significantly shorter TCRB CDR3s across all four CD4+ subsets.

Expressed TCRB transcripts were sequenced because the isolated RNA had all been reverse transcribed beforehand. Sequencing used immunoSEQ multiplex PCR; TCRdb keeps in-frame clones, though not all of them. Of around 260,000 clones listed, about a fifth are singletons. Concerning this clone: Antigen specificity is unknown.

CDR1 is MDHEN and CDR2 is SYDVKM in the germline V gene. Germline trimming cut 7 bases from V and 6 bases from J; bases unmatched to any gene: 9. This CDR3 has 14 residues. Heparinised blood was drawn once per donor, averaging roughly 110 mL. Sequenced: naive CD4+ T cells from blood. The clonotype originates from a woman aged 40 to 49 with type 1 diabetes. V usage is TRBV28 and J usage is TRBJ2-1, with 7 bases lining up with TRBD1. Here the CDR3 DNA reads TGTGCCAGCAAGGGGGCAGGGTGGTCCAATGAGCAGTTCTTC. Its translation: CASKGAGWSNEQFF.